The 19 T cell receptor beta chains below were found in one sample sequenced in a study of identical twins. TCRdb used MiXCR to reprocess the 5' RACE reads, holding one entry per CDR3 protein. The sample contains 400,000 to 500,000 distinct CDR3 sequences, 15% to 20% of which appear only once. Sequenced input: naive T cells sorted from blood. The receptors were gathered from a man aged 45 to 65 in good health.

The rearrangement joins TRBV7-6 to TRBJ2-1, with 10 bases aligning to TRBD2. Germline CDR1 and CDR2: SGHVS and FNYEAQ. The CDR3 spans 15 residues. V dropped 2 bases and J dropped 10; count of bases not matched to a gene: 8. For the CDR3, the DNA is TGTGCCAGCAGCTTAACCCAGCGGGGGGGCGGGGAGCAGTTCTTC. It specifies CASSLTQRGGGEQFF.

This clonotype showed up just a few times. This chain links TRBV6-2 or TRBV6-3 with TRBJ2-1; D possibly matches TRBD1 or TRBD2 (6 bases each). Deletions cut 0 bases from V and 2 bases from J, with 20 bases between. This CDR3 region has 19 residues. The germline gives CDR1 MNHEY, CDR2 SVGEGT. DNA of the CDR3: TGTGCCAGCAGTTACTCGACCACAACGGGGGCAGCCACCTACAATGAGCAGTTCTTC. Translation: CASSYSTTTGAATYNEQFF.

The chain links TRBV6-5 to TRBJ1-1, with 9 bases fitting TRBD1. Germline loops: CDR1 MNHEY, CDR2 SVGAGI. The CDR3 consists of 15 residues. V shed 2 bases and J 1 base; nucleotides not matched to a gene: 2. CDR3 loop: CASSYPDRGNTEAFF. The CDR3 DNA reads TGTGCCAGCAGTTACCCGGACAGGGGGAACACTGAAGCTTTCTTT.

This clonotype was counted at least ten times. The chain uses TRBV9 and TRBJ2-7, with D maybe TRBD2 (7 bases). V lost 4 bases to trimming and J lost 6 bases, with 17 bases between them. This CDR3 is 14 amino acids long. The germline V gene has CDR1 SGDLS and CDR2 YYNGEE. The CDR3 coding sequence is TGTGCCAGCAGCACCCGGCTAGGGGGGGGCGAGCAGTACTTC. Protein: CASSTRLGGGEQYF.

This clonotype was seen a few times. This rearrangement joins TRBV12-3 or TRBV12-4 to TRBJ2-5; possibly TRBD1 or TRBD2 for D (5 bases each). The CDR3 runs 14 residues. Trimming removed 4 bases at V and 4 bases at J, with 13 bases between. CDR3 protein: CASSSGPTGETQYF. The CDR3 nucleotides are TGTGCCAGCAGTTCGGGGCCCACGGGAGAGACCCAGTACTTC.

This clonotype was recorded a few times. The gene calls are TRBV25-1 and TRBJ1-2, with 9 nucleotides matching TRBD1. The germline V gene has CDR1 MGHDK and CDR2 SYGVNS. V lost 3 bases and J lost 7; bases outside the gene matches: 6. The CDR3 spans 14 residues. CDR3: CASSDLQGAFGYTF. For the CDR3, the DNA is TGTGCCAGCAGTGACTTACAGGGGGCGTTTGGCTACACCTTC.

The chain links TRBV20-1 to TRBJ1-2; D ambiguous. Trimming stripped 6 bases from V and 4 bases from J, with 18 bases between. The germline gives CDR1 DFQATT, CDR2 SNEGSKA (reference sequence). The CDR3 covers 14 residues. The CDR3 here is CSANGHIWGYGYTF. The DNA for the CDR3 is TGCAGTGCCAATGGCCACATTTGGGGCTATGGCTACACCTTC.

This clonotype was seen repeatedly, ten times or more. The gene calls are TRBV15 and TRBJ2-2, with D perhaps matching TRBD1 (5 bases). The CDR3 extends over 14 amino acids. V lost 0 bases to trimming and J lost 6 bases, with 8 bases between them. Germline-derived CDR1 and CDR2 are LNHNV and YYDKDF (reference sequence). The CDR3 DNA is TGTGCCACCAGCAGAGATCAGGGTCCCGGGGAGCTGTTTTTT. Amino acid sequence: CATSRDQGPGELFF.

This clonotype was observed a few times. This sequence joins TRBV5-6 and TRBJ1-5, with D tentatively TRBD1 (5 bases). V was cut by 4 bases and J by 7 bases, with 9 bases left in between. CDR3 length equals 12 residues. Germline V lookup: CDR1 SGHDT, CDR2 YYEEEE. The CDR3 sequence is CASSRGTQPQHF. CDR3 coding DNA: TGTGCCAGCAGCCGAGGGACCCAGCCCCAGCATTTT.

This clonotype was counted many times. This sequence joins TRBV14 and TRBJ2-7, with 9 bases that match TRBD1. CDR1 and CDR2 (germline): SGHDN, FVKESK. V lost 4 bases to trimming and J lost 5 bases; unmatched junction nucleotides: 12. The CDR3 totals 16 residues. The CDR3 sequence: CASSRSPGQGTHEQYF. The CDR3 DNA sequence: TGTGCCAGCAGCCGGAGCCCGGGACAGGGAACCCACGAGCAGTACTTC.

This clonotype was seen only a few times. J is TRBJ2-2 and V is TRBV7-9, with a possible D match to TRBD2 (5 bases). CDR1 and CDR2 (germline): SEHNR, FQNEAQ (reference sequence). The length of the CDR3 is 14 residues. V was shortened by 10 bases and J by 7 bases, with 19 bases between the two germline ends. This CDR3 is CATQITERVGELFF. The CDR3 nucleotides are TGTGCCACCCAAATCACTGAGAGGGTCGGGGAGCTGTTTTTT.

The V call is TRBV12-3 or TRBV12-4, the J call TRBJ1-4; D is unresolved. Trimming stripped 3 bases from V and 5 bases from J, with 16 bases between. The CDR3 runs 16 residues. DNA of the CDR3: TGTGCCAGCAGTTTTGACGACGTGGGCCGGAATGAAAAACTGTTTTTT. Encoded protein: CASSFDDVGRNEKLFF.

J is TRBJ1-2 and V is TRBV25-1; D is possibly TRBD1 (6 bases). This CDR3 is built from 12 residues. Germline V CDR1 and CDR2: MGHDK, SYGVNS. V shed 10 bases and J shed 3 bases, with 12 bases lying between them. The CDR3 sequence: CAMAGEDYGYTF. The CDR3 bases are TGTGCCATGGCAGGGGAGGACTATGGCTACACCTTC.

This clonotype was picked up many times. The rearrangement uses TRBV20-1 and TRBJ2-7; 11 nucleotides line up with TRBD2. This CDR3 contains 16 residues. V shed 6 bases, J shed 0 bases, and the junction held 10 bases outside the gene matches. CDR1 is DFQATT and CDR2 is SNEGSKA in the germline V gene (reference sequence). DNA for the CDR3: TGCAGTGCCTTTACTGCGACTAGCGGGGTCTCCTACGAGCAGTACTTC. Its protein product is CSAFTATSGVSYEQYF.

This clonotype appeared many times. This sequence joins TRBV29-1 and TRBJ2-7; 14 bases align to TRBD2. The germline gives CDR1 SQVTM, CDR2 ANQGSEA. The CDR3 has 17 residues. Trimming at V came to 6 bases and at J to 0 bases, leaving 10 bases not matched to a gene. The CDR3 bases are TGCAGCGTCCAGGGACTAGCGGGAGAAGGGAGCTCCTACGAGCAGTACTTC. Translation gives CSVQGLAGEGSSYEQYF.

The chain carries TRBV2 and TRBJ2-2, with no clear D. The CDR3 totals 14 residues. The germline gives CDR1 SNHLY, CDR2 FYNNEI. The ends were cut back, 7 bases at V and 0 bases at J, with 9 bases in the middle. CDR3 DNA sequence: TGTGCCAGCAAGCCGGAATCGAACACCGGGGAGCTGTTTTTT. Translating it yields CASKPESNTGELFF.

V and J are TRBV27 and TRBJ2-7; 11 nucleotides line up with TRBD1. The length of the CDR3 is 14 residues. CDR1 MNHEY and CDR2 SMNVEV come from the germline V gene (reference sequence). J gave up 3 bases and V 10 bases, and 8 bases lay outside the gene matches. The DNA for the CDR3 is TGTGCCACCTCCCGGGACAGGGGGAACTACGAGCAGTACTTC. The encoded protein is CATSRDRGNYEQYF.

The DNA for the CDR3 is TGTGCCAGCGCAGGGGGTTCCTACGAGCAGTACTTC. It encodes CASAGGSYEQYF. The chain employs TRBV12-3 or TRBV12-4 and TRBJ2-7; 7 bases match TRBD1. Trimming at V came to 8 bases and at J to 1 base, leaving 2 bases not matched to a gene. The CDR3 totals 12 residues.

V usage is TRBV20-1 and J usage is TRBJ2-7, with 8 positions matching TRBD2. V was clipped by 0 bases and J by 3 bases; unmatched bases: 13. The CDR3 extends over 17 amino acids. Germline loops: CDR1 DFQATT, CDR2 SNEGSKA (reference sequence). The CDR3 DNA reads TGCAGTGCTAGAGATATGGGAGCGGGAGCAGGACTCTACGAGCAGTACTTC. Residues: CSARDMGAGAGLYEQYF.